This TCR beta chain was obtained from a study of early T cells in non-severe SARS-CoV-2 infection. V was cut by 2 bases and J by 10 bases, with 9 bases left in between. The V gene's germline CDR1 is GTSNPN and CDR2 SVGIG (reference sequence). The CDR3 has 11 amino acids. Unique molecular identifiers (one per individual cDNA molecule) were attached. MiXCR was run by TCRdb on the 5' RACE reads, yielding one entry per CDR3 protein. The sample shows approximately 29,000 distinct CDR3 sequences, under 6% of them seen only once. This clonotype was counted at least ten times. The source of this sequence is an adult who was a healthcare worker with PCR-confirmed SARS-CoV-2 infection or an uninfected control (not recorded which). The chain joins TRBV30 to TRBJ2-1; D may be TRBD1 or TRBD2 (5 bases each). Sample: whole blood. In DNA form, the CDR3 reads TGTGCCTGGAGTCGAGGGGTCGAGCAGTTCTTC. Encoded protein: CAWSRGVEQFF.